This TCR beta chain comes out of a study of cytomegalovirus exposure and HLA in healthy donors. For this clone: Its target is not known.

The PCR used 60 Vbeta and 13 Jbeta primers. Some clones are missing from TCRdb's copy, which holds only in-frame ones; the method was immunoSEQ multiplex PCR. The sample records about 82,000 clones, about four fifths being singletons. Study-level results: Sequencing depth across donors, presence/absence analyses assumed, was roughly uniform. Being productive about 87% or about 30% of the time was typical of most TCR beta V segments in an earlier analysis. The authors enumerated over 150 TCR beta chains as linked to cytomegalovirus.

The CDR3 totals 16 residues. The germline gives CDR1 LGHNA, CDR2 YSLEER. V usage is TRBV4-3 and J usage is TRBJ2-5; 11 nucleotides line up with TRBD1. The DNA end is a closer match to TRBJ2-7, so the J assignment may be wrong. The sample was PBMCs. This TCR was recovered from a male donor in good health and CMV-seropositive. The CDR3 DNA is TGCGCCAGCAGCCAAGATTTGGGACAGGGGGGCCACGAGCAGTACTTC. It encodes CASSQDLGQGGHEQYF.